This TCR beta chain is from a study of control samples from healthy donors and cancer patients. Some clones are missing from TCRdb's copy, which holds only in-frame ones; the method was immunoSEQ multiplex PCR. Of roughly 120,000 clones listed, roughly 91% are singletons. Deletions cut 5 bases from V and 8 bases from J, with 19 bases between. Germline CDR1 and CDR2: SGDLS and YYNGEE. CDR3 length equals 14 residues. The V and J genes are TRBV9 and TRBJ1-2, with D maybe TRBD1 (5 bases). The clonotype comes from a woman in her 70s in good health. Sequenced input: blood. The CDR3 region has the DNA TGTGCCAGCAGACGTACGGGACGGACGGTCGGCTACACCTTC. It yields the protein CASRRTGRTVGYTF.